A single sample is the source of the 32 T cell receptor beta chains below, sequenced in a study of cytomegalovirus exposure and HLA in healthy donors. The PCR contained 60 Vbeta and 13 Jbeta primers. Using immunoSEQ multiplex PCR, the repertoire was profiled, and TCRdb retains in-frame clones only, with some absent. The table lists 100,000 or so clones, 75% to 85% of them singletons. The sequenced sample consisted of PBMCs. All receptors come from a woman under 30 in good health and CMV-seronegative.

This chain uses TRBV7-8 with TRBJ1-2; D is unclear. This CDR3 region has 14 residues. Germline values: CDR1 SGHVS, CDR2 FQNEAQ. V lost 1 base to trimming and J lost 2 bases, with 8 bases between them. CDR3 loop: CASSLERRNYGYTF. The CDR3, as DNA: TGTGCCAGCAGCTTAGAGCGGAGGAACTATGGCTACACCTTC. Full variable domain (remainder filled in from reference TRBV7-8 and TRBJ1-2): GAGVSQSPRYKVAKRGQDVALRCDPISGHVSLFWYQQALGQGPEFLTYFQNEAQLDKSGLPSDRFFAERPEGSVSTLKIQRTQQEDSAVYLCASSLERRNYGYTFGSGTRLTVV.

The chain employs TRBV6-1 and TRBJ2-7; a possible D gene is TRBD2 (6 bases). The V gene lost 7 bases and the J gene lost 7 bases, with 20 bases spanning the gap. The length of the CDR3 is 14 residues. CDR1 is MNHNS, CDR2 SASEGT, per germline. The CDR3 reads CASTPLVGGSEQYF. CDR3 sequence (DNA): TGTGCCAGCACCCCCTTGGTGGGGGGTAGTGAGCAGTACTTC.

In nucleotides, the CDR3 is TGTGCCAGCAGCGCTTGGGGCAGGGGGTACACCGGGGAGCTGTTTTTT. This gives the protein CASSAWGRGYTGELFF. The chain links TRBV9 to TRBJ2-2; 7 bases fit TRBD1. The CDR3 length is 16 residues. Germline loops: CDR1 SGDLS, CDR2 YYNGEE. Losses at the gene ends were 3 bases for V and 3 bases for J; bases not matched to a gene: 8. The full variable domain, completed using reference TRBV9 and TRBJ2-2, is DSGVTQTPKHLITATGQRVTLRCSPRSGDLSVYWYQQSLDQGLQFLIQYYNGEERAKGNILERFSAQQFPDLHSELNLSSLELGDSALYFCASSAWGRGYTGELFFGEGSRLTVL.

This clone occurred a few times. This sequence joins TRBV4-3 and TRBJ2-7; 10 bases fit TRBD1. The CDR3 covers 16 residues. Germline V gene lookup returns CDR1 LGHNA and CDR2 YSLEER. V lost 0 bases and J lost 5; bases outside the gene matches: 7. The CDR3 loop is CASSQEHGTGANEQYF. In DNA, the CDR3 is TGCGCCAGCAGCCAAGAGCACGGGACAGGGGCAAACGAGCAGTACTTC.

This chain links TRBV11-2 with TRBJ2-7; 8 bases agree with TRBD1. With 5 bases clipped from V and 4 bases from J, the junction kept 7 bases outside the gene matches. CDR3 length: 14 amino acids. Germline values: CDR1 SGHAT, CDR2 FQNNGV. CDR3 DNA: TGTGCCAGCAGCGCCTTGGACAGGGTATACGAGCAGTACTTC. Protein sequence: CASSALDRVYEQYF.

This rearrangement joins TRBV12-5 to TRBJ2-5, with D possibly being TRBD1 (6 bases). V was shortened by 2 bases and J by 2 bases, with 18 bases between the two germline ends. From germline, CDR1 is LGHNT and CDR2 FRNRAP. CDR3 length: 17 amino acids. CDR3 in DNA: TGTGCTAGTGGTTTGACTCCACAGGGCCTCGGACAAGAGACCCAGTACTTC. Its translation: CASGLTPQGLGQETQYF.

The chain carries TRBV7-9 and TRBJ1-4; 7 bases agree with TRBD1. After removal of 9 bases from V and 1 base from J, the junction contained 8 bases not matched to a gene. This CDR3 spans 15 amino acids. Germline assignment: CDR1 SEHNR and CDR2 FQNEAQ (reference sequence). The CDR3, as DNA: TGTGCCAGTACGACAGGGTCTCGAACTAATGAAAAACTGTTTTTT. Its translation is CASTTGSRTNEKLFF. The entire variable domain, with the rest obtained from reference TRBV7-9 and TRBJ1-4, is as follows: DTGVSQNPRHKITKRGQNVTFRCDPISEHNRLYWYRQTLGQGPEFLTYFQNEAQLEKSRLLSDRFSAERPKGSFSTLEIQRTEQGDSAMYLCASTTGSRTNEKLFFGSGTQLSVL.

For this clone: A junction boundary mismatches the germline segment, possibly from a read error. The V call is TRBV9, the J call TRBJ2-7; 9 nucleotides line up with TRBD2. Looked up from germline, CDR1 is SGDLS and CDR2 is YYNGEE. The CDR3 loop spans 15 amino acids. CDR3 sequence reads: CASSVETSGAYGQYF. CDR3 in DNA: TGTGCCAGCAGCGTGGAGACTAGCGGCGCCTACGGGCAGTACTTC.

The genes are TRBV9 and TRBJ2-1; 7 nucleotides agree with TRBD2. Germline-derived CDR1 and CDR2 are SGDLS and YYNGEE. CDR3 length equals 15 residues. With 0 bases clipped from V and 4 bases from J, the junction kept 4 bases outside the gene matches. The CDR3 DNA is TGTGCCAGCAGCGTAGGGCTAGCGGAGTACAATGAGCAGTTCTTC. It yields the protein CASSVGLAEYNEQFF.

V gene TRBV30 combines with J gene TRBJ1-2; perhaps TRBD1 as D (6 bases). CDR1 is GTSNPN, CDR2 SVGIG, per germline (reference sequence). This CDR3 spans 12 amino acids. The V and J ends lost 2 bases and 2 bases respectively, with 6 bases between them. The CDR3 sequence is CAWSTGNYGYTF. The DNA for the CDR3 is TGTGCCTGGAGTACAGGGAACTATGGCTACACCTTC.

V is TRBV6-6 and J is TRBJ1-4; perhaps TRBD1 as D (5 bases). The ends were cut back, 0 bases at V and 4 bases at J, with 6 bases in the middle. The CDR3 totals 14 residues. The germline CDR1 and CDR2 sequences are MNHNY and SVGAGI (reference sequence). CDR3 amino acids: CASSYSGVNEKLFF. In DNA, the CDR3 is TGTGCCAGCAGTTACTCAGGGGTTAATGAAAAACTGTTTTTT.

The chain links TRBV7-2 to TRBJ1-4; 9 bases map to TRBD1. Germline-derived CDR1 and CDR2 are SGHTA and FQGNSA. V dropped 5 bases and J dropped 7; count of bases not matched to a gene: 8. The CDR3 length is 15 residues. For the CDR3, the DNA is TGTGCCAGCAGCCTGGGACAGGGAGGTAGTGAAAAACTGTTTTTT. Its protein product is CASSLGQGGSEKLFF.

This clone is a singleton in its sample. CDR3 coding DNA: TGTGCCAGCTCCGGGGACTCCCTGGTGACAGATACGCAGTATTTT. Translated: CASSGDSLVTDTQYF. The chain carries TRBV18 and TRBJ2-3; a possible D gene is TRBD2 (6 bases). The CDR3 is 15 amino acids. The V gene's germline CDR1 is KGHSH and CDR2 LQKENI. Trimming left V 6 bases short and J 3 bases short, with 16 bases between.

This chain's CDR3 is CASSFPGETQYF. In DNA, the CDR3 is TGTGCCAGCAGCTTTCCAGGAGAGACCCAGTACTTC. The genes are TRBV7-9 and TRBJ2-5; D is unresolved. The germline CDR1 and CDR2 sequences are SEHNR and FQNEAQ (reference sequence). This CDR3 spans 12 amino acids. Trimming took off 3 bases at V and 4 bases at J, with 6 bases between the two ends. Combining the CDR3 with reference TRBV7-9 and TRBJ2-5 gives the whole variable domain DTGVSQNPRHKITKRGQNVTFRCDPISEHNRLYWYRQTLGQGPEFLTYFQNEAQLEKSRLLSDRFSAERPKGSFSTLEIQRTEQGDSAMYLCASSFPGETQYFGPGTRLLVL.

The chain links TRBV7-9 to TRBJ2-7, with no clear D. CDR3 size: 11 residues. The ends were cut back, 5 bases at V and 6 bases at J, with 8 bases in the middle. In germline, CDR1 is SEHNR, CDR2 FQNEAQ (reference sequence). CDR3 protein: CASSNSGEQYF. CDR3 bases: TGTGCCAGCAGCAATTCCGGCGAGCAGTACTTC.

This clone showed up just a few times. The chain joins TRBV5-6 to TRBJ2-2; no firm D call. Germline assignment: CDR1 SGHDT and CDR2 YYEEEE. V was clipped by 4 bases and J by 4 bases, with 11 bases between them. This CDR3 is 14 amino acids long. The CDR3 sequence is CASSPLLVTGELFF. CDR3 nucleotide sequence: TGTGCCAGCAGCCCACTACTTGTCACCGGGGAGCTGTTTTTT.

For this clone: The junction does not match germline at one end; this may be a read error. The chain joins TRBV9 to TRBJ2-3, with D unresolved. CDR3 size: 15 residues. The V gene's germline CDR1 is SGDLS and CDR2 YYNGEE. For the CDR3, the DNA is TGTGCCAGCAGCGTAGGTCCCGGAGAAGGAGATGCGCAGTATTTT. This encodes CASSVGPGEGDAQYF.

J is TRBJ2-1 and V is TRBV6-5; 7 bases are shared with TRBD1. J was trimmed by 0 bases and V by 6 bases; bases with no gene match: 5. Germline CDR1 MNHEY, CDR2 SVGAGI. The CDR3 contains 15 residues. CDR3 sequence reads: CASRSTGSSYNEQFF. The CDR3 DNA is TGTGCCAGCAGATCGACAGGGAGCTCCTACAATGAGCAGTTCTTC.

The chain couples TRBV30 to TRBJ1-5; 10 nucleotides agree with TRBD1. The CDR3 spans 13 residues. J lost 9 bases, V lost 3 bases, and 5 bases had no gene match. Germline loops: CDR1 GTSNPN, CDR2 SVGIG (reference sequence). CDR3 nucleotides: TGTGCCTGGAGCCGGGACAGGGGCTTGCCCCAGCATTTT. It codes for CAWSRDRGLPQHF. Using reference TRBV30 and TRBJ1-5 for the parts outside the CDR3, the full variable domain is SQTIHQWPATLVQPVGSPLSLECTVEGTSNPNLYWYRQAAGRGLQLLFYSVGIGQISSEVPQNLSASRPQDRQFILSSKKLLLSDSGFYLCAWSRDRGLPQHFGDGTRLSIL.

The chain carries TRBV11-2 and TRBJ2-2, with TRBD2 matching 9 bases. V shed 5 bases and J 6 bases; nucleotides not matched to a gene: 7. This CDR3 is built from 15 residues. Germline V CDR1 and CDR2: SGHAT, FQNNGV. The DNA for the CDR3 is TGTGCCAGCAGCCCAGTAGCGGGAGCGCCCGGGGAGCTGTTTTTT. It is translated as CASSPVAGAPGELFF.

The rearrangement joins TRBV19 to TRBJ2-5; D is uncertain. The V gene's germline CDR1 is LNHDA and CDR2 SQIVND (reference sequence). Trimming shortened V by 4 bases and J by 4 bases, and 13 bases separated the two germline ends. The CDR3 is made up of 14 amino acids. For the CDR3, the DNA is TGTGCCAGTAGTACAGGTCCATTGGGAGAGACCCAGTACTTC. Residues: CASSTGPLGETQYF.

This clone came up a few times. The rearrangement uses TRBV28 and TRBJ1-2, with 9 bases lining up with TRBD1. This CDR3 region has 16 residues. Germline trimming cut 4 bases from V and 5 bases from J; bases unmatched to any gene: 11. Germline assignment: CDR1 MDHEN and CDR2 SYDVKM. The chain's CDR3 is CASSSWTGEFAYGYTF. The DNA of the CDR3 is TGTGCCAGCAGTTCTTGGACAGGGGAATTTGCATATGGCTACACCTTC.

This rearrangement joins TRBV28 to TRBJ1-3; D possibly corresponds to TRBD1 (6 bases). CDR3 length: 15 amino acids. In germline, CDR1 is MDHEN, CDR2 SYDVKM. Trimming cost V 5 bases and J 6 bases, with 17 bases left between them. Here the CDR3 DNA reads TGTGCCAGCAGTCCCCCGAAGGGGGTTGTAAACACCATATATTTT. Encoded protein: CASSPPKGVVNTIYF.

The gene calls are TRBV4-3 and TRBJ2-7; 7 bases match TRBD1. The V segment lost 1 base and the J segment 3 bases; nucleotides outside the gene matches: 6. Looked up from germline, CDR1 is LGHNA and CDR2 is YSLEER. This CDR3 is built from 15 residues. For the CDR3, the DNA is TGCGCCAGCAGCCAAGTAGGGGACAGTCTCTACGAGCAGTACTTC. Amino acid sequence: CASSQVGDSLYEQYF.

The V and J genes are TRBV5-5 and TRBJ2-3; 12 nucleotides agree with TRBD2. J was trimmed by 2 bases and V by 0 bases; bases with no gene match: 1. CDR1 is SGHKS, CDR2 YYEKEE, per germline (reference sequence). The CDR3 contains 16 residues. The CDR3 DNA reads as TGTGCCAGCAGCTTGGCTAGCGGGAGGGACACAGATACGCAGTATTTT. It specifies CASSLASGRDTDTQYF.

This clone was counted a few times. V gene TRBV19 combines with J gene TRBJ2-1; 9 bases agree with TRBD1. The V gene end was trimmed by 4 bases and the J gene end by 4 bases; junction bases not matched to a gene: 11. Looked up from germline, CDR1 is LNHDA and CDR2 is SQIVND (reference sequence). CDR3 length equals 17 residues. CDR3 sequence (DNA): TGTGCCAGTAGTAGGGCCCAGGACAGGGGAGGGTACAATGAGCAGTTCTTC. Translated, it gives CASSRAQDRGGYNEQFF.

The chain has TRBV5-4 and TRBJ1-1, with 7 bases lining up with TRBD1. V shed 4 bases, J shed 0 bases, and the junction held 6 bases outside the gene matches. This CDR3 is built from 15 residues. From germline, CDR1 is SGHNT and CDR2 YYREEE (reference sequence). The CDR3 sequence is CASSIETGMNTEAFF. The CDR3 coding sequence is TGTGCCAGCAGCATAGAGACAGGGATGAACACTGAAGCTTTCTTT.

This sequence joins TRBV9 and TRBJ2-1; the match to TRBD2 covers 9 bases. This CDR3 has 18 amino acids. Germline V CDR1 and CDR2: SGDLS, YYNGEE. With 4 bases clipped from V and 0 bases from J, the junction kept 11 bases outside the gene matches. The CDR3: CASSPTERSGGSYNEQFF. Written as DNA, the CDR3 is TGTGCCAGCAGCCCGACTGAGCGTAGCGGGGGCTCCTACAATGAGCAGTTCTTC.

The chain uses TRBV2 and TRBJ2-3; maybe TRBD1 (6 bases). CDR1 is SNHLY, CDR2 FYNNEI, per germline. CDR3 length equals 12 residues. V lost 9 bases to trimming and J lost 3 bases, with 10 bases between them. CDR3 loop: CAREQGTDTQYF. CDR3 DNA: TGTGCCAGGGAACAGGGAACAGATACGCAGTATTTT. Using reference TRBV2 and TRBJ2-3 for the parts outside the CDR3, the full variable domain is EPEVTQTPSHQVTQMGQEVILRCVPISNHLYFYWYRQILGQKVEFLVSFYNNEISEKSEIFDDQFSVERPDGSNFTLKIRSTKLEDSAMYFCAREQGTDTQYFGPGTRLTVL.

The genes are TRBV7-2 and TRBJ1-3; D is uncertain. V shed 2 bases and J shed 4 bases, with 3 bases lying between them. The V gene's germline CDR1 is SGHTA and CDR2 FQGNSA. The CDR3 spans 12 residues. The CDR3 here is CASSLQGNTIYF. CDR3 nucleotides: TGTGCCAGCAGCTTACAGGGAAACACCATATATTTT.

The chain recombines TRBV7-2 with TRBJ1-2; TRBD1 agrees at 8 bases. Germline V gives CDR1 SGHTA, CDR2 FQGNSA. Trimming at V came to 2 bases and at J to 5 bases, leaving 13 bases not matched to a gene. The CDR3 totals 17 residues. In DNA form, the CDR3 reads TGTGCCAGCAGCTTAACAGGGGGTGTCTTGGGGTTGTATGGCTACACCTTC. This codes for CASSLTGGVLGLYGYTF.

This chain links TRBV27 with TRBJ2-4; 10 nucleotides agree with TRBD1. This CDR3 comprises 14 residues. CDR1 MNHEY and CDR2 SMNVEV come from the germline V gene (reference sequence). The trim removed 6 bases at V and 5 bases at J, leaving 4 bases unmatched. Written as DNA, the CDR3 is TGTGCCAGCAGCAGACAGGGGGCACAAAACATTCAGTACTTC. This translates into CASSRQGAQNIQYF.